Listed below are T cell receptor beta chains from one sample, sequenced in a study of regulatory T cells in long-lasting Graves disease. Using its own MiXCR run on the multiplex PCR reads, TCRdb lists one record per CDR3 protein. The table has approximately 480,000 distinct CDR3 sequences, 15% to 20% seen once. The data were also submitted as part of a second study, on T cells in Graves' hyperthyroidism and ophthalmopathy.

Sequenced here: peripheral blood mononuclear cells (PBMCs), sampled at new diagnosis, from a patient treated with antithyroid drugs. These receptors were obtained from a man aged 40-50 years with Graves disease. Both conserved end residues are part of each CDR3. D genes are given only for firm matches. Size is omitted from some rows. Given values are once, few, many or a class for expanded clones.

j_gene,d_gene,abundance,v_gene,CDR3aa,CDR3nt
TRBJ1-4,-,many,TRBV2,CASSVHATNEKLFF,TGTGCCAGCAGTGTCCATGCAACTAATGAAAAACTGTTTTTT
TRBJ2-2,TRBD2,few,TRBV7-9,CASSSPRTSGGNTGELFF,TGTGCCAGCAGCTCCCCTCGGACTAGCGGGGGAAACACCGGGGAGCTGTTTTTT
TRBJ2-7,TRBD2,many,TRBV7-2,CASGKLAANAPLANEQYF,TGTGCCAGCGGAAAACTAGCGGCAAACGCCCCCCTAGCAAACGAGCAGTACTTC
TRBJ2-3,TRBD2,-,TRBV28,CASSTSGGYTDTQYF,TGTGCCAGCAGTACTAGCGGGGGATACACAGATACGCAGTATTTT
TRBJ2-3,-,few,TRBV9,CASSVAAGSTDTQYF,TGTGCCAGCAGCGTAGCTGCAGGAAGCACAGATACGCAGTATTTT
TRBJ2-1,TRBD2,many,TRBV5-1,CASSYEGLADYNEQFF,TGCGCCAGCAGCTATGAGGGACTAGCGGATTACAATGAGCAGTTCTTC
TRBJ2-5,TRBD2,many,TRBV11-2,CASSGLAGQETQYF,TGTGCCAGCAGTGGGCTAGCGGGGCAAGAGACCCAGTACTTC
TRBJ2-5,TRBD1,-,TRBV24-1,CATSDFTQGVRETQYF,TGTGCCACCAGTGATTTCACACAGGGGGTTCGGGAGACCCAGTACTTC
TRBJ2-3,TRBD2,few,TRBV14,CASSQISGRTDTQYF,TGTGCCAGCAGCCAGATAAGCGGGAGAACAGATACGCAGTATTTT
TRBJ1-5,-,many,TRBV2,CASSSATRLSPQHF,TGTGCCAGCTCATCGGCGACCCGGTTATCGCCCCAGCATTTT
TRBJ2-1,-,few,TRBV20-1,CSATTVGRGLGQFF,TGCAGTGCAACAACGGTCGGGAGGGGGCTTGGGCAGTTCTTC
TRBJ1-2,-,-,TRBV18,CASSSEQGGGYTF,TGTGCCAGCTCATCGGAGCAGGGTGGTGGCTACACCTTC
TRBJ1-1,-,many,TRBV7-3,CASSSTGTEAFF,TGTGCCAGCAGCTCGACCGGCACTGAAGCTTTCTTT
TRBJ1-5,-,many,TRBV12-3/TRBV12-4,CASSLNRESNQPQHF,TGTGCCAGCAGCCTTAACAGGGAGAGCAATCAGCCCCAGCATTTT
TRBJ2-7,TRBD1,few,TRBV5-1,CASSFSGGTGIGSYEQYF,TGCGCCAGCAGCTTCTCCGGGGGGACAGGGATCGGCTCCTACGAGCAGTACTTC
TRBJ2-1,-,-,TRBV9,CASSPEGYSEQFF,TGTGCCAGCAGCCCGGAGGGGTACAGTGAGCAGTTCTTC
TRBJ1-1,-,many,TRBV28,CASSFTGIVTEAFF,TGTGCCAGCAGTTTTACGGGAATCGTCACTGAAGCTTTCTTT
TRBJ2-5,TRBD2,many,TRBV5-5,CASSLGTSGRWETQYF,TGTGCCAGCAGCTTGGGGACTAGCGGGAGGTGGGAGACCCAGTACTTC
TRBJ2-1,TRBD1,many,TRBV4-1,CASSQETGTGGHNEQFF,TGCGCCAGCAGCCAAGAGACCGGGACAGGGGGCCACAATGAGCAGTTCTTC
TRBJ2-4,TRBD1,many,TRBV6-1,CASGTGLVNIQYF,TGTGCCAGCGGGACAGGGTTGGTAAACATTCAGTACTTC
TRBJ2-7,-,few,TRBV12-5,CASGLATITGKWYF,TGTGCTAGTGGTTTGGCCACTATTACAGGGAAGTGGTACTTC
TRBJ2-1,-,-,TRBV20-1,CSASLGNEQFF,TGCAGTGCTAGTTTGGGAAATGAGCAGTTCTTC
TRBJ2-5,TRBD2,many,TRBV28,CASSFLSGTQETQYF,TGTGCCAGCAGTTTCCTTAGCGGGACCCAAGAGACCCAGTACTTC
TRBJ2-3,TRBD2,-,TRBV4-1,CSTSGSTADTQYF,TGCTCGACTAGCGGGAGTACGGCAGATACGCAGTATTTT
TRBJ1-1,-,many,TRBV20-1,CSGQGPTEAFF,TGCAGTGGCCAGGGGCCCACTGAAGCTTTCTTT
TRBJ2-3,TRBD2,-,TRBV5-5,CASSLVTSGRVVTDTQYF,TGTGCCAGCAGCTTGGTGACTAGCGGGAGAGTAGTTACAGATACGCAGTATTTT
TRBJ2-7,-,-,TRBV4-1,CASSQDLGTPYEQYF,TGCGCCAGCAGCCAAGATCTCGGGACACCCTACGAGCAGTACTTC
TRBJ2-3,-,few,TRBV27,CASSLWGPRGGLTDTQYF,TGTGCCAGCAGTTTATGGGGGCCTAGAGGGGGGCTCACAGATACGCAGTATTTT
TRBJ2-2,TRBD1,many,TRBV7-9,CASSSPGQGAVGELFF,TGTGCCAGCAGCTCGCCGGGACAGGGGGCGGTCGGGGAGCTGTTTTTT
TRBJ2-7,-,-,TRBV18,CASSPVGQGDYEQYF,TGTGCCAGCTCACCAGTGGGGCAGGGCGACTACGAGCAGTACTTC
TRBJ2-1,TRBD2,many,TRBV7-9,CATKGTSGRDLNEQFF,TGTGCCACTAAGGGGACTAGCGGGAGAGATCTCAATGAGCAGTTCTTC
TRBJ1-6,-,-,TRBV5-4,CASSLRSPTSPLHF,TGTGCCAGCAGCTTAAGGAGTCCGACGTCACCCCTCCACTTT
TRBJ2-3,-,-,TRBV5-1,CASSLGVNPDTQYF,TGCGCCAGCAGCTTGGGGGTAAACCCAGATACGCAGTATTTT
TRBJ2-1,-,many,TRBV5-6,CASSLAVGPGEQFF,TGTGCCAGCAGCTTGGCGGTAGGGCCAGGTGAGCAGTTCTTC
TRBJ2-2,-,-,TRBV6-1,CASSEIGGTGELFF,TGTGCCAGCAGTGAAATAGGGGGCACCGGGGAGCTGTTTTTT
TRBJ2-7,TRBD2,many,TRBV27,CASSFSVVLAGERAGYEQYF,TGTGCCAGCAGTTTCTCAGTGGTACTAGCGGGAGAGAGGGCGGGCTACGAGCAGTACTTC
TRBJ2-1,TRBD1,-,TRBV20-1,CGARDGGTGVNEQFF,TGCGGTGCTAGAGATGGGGGGACAGGGGTCAATGAGCAGTTCTTC
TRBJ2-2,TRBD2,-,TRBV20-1,CSAREGLAEILGGTGELFF,TGCAGTGCTAGAGAGGGACTAGCGGAGATTTTGGGGGGAACCGGGGAGCTGTTTTTT
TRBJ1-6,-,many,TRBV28,CASTSEGESSYNSPLHF,TGTGCCAGCACCTCGGAGGGGGAGAGCTCCTATAATTCACCCCTCCACTTT
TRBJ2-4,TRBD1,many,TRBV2,CASSARDSRTWYF,TGTGCCAGCAGTGCCCGGGACAGCCGAACGTGGTACTTC
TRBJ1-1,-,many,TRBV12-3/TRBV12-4,CASSSLRAMNTEAFF,TGTGCCAGCAGTAGCCTCAGGGCTATGAACACTGAAGCTTTCTTT
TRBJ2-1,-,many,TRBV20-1,CSARDLGGGDNEQFF,TGCAGTGCTAGAGATCTAGGGGGAGGGGACAATGAGCAGTTCTTC
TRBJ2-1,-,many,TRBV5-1,CASSLLQGSYNEQFF,TGTGCCAGCAGCCTACTACAGGGCTCCTACAATGAGCAGTTCTTC
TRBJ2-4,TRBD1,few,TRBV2,CASGRDSQNIQYF,TGTGCCAGCGGACGGGACAGCCAAAACATTCAGTACTTC
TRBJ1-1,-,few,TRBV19,CASRDFGREAFF,TGTGCCAGTAGGGATTTTGGGCGAGAAGCTTTCTTT
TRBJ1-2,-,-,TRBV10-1,CASSDHSYGYTF,TGCGCCAGCAGTGACCACTCCTATGGCTACACCTTC
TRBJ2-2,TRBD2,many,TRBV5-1,CASSPGLAGSTGELFF,TGTGCCAGCAGCCCGGGACTAGCGGGAAGCACCGGGGAGCTGTTTTTT
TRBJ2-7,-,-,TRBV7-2,CASSLELALYEQYF,TGTGCCAGCAGCTTAGAGCTTGCCCTTTACGAGCAGTACTTC
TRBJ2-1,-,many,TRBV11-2,CASSLDGSGEQFF,TGTGCCAGCAGCTTAGACGGCAGCGGGGAGCAGTTCTTC
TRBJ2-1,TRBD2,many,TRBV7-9,CASSFLAGAGNEQFF,TGTGCCAGCAGCTTTCTAGCGGGAGCTGGCAATGAGCAGTTCTTC
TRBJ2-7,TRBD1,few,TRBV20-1,CSAHRSRGLYEQYF,TGCAGTGCTCACCGGTCCAGGGGGCTATACGAGCAGTACTTC